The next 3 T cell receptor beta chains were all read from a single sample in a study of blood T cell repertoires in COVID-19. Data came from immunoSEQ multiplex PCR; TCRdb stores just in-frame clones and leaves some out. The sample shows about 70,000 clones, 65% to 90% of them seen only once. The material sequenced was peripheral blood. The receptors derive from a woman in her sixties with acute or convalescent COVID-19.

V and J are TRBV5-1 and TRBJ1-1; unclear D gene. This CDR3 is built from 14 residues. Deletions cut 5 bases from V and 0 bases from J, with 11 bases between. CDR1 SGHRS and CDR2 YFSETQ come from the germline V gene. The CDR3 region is CASSTDNLNTEAFF. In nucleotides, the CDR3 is TGCGCCAGCAGTACTGACAACCTGAACACTGAAGCTTTCTTT. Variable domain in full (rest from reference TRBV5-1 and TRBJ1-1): KAGVTQTPRYLIKTRGQQVTLSCSPISGHRSVSWYQQTPGQGLQFLFEYFSETQRNKGNFPGRFSGRQFSNSRSEMNVSTLELGDSALYLCASSTDNLNTEAFFGQGTRLTVV.

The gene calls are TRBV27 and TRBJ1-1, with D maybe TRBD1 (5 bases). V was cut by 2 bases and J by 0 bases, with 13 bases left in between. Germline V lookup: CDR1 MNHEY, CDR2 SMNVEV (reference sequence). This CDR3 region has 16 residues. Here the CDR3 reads CASSLRPGFVNTEAFF. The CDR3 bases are TGTGCCAGCAGTTTAAGGCCAGGGTTCGTGAACACTGAAGCTTTCTTT.

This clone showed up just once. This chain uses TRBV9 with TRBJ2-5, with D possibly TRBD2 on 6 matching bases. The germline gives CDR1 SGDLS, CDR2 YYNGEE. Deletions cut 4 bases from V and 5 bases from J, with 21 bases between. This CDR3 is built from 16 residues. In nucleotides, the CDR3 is TGTGCCAGCAGCCCACTGCCTGGGGGGAGCTTGGAGACCCAGTACTTC. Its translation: CASSPLPGGSLETQYF. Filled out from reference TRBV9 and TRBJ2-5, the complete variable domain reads DSGVTQTPKHLITATGQRVTLRCSPRSGDLSVYWYQQSLDQGLQFLIQYYNGEERAKGNILERFSAQQFPDLHSELNLSSLELGDSALYFCASSPLPGGSLETQYFGPGTRLLVL.